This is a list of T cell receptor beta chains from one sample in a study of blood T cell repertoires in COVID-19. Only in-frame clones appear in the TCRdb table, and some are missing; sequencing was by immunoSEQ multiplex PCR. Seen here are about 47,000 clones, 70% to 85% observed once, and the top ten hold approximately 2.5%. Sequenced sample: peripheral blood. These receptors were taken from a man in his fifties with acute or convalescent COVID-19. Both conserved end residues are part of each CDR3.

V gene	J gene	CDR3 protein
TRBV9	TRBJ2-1	CASSEPSGRGTYNEQFF
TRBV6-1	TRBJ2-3	CASSEDRGSTDTQYF
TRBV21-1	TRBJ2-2	CASSLAGVGANTGELFF
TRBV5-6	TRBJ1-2	CASSLVTDGYTF
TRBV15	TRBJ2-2	CATSSEGLAGGPNGELFF
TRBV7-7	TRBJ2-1	CASSPSASSYNEQFF
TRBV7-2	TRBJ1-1	CASSLRLYGQGTTEAFF
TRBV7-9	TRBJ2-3	CASSLAFLREGLTDTQYF
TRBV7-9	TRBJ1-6	CASSSGQGHSPLHF
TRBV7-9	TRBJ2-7	CASSLTSKEQYF
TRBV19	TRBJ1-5	CASIDRGNQPQHF
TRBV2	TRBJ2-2	CASSDNVGRGKRGTGELFF
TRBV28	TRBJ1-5	CASLPQGDQPQHF
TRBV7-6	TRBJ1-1	CASSPGGLTNTEAFF
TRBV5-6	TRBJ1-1	CASSFGTGDKAFF
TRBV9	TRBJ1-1	CASSVVERAPEAFF
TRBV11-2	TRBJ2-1	CASSSGSSGIEQFF
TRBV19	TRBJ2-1	CASSMGQGYYNEQFF
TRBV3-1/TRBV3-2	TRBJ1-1	CASSQEPHRAFF
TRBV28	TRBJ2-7	CASRQGGRGFEGEQYF
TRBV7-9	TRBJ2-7	CASSVLAYEQYF
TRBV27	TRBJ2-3	CASSLGTSGRDQYF
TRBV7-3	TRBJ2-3	CASSLAGADTQYF
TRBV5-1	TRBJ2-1	CASSAQGLSSYNEQFF
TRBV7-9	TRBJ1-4	CASSTDRGEKLFF
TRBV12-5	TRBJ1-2	CASGAGRGVDGYTF
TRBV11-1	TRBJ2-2	CASSLGSGRTGELFF
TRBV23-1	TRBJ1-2	CASSQSDRDYGYTF
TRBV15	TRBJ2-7	CATSRDLAGGPGEQYF
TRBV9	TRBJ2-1	CASSVGGTSAYNEQFF
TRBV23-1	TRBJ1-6	CASSHEDRPFYNSPLHF
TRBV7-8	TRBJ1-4	CASSSGAFEKLFF
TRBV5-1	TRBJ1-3	CASSLGGKTGNTIYF
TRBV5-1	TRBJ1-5	CASSLRGDSNQPQHF
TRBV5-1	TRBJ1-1	CAGSLTGQPNTEAFF
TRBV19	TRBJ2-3	CASRLAGARTSTQYF
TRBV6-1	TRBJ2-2	CASSEGGRSTGELFF
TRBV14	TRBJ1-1	CASSQDGGSGGHTEAFF
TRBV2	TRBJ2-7	CASSELRLAGFSSYEQYF
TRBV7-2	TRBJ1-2	CASSLLTGMDYGYTF
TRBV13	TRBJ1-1	CASSFDTGGNTEAFF
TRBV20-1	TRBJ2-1	CSATEYNEQFF
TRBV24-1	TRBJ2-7	CATSRTGSYEQYF
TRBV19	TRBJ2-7	CASRVSFSSYEQYF
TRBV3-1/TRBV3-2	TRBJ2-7	CASSLGDRRSYEQYF
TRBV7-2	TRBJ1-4	CASSLILGTGNEKLFF
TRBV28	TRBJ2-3	CASRQGIITDTQYF
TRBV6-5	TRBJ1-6	CASSPGQGLAPLHF
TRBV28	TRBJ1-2	CASNVDGDSYGYTF
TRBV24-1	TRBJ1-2	CATSDPNRGPNYGHTF